This T cell receptor (beta chain) was sequenced in a study of CD8 T cells in ankylosing spondylitis. Study-wide results and caveats: Some of the motif variants had earlier been found in reactive arthritis patients' fluid and blood. Within matched ankylosing spondylitis synovial fluid, disease-linked clones were reportedly significantly enriched.

TCRdb independently ran MiXCR on the 5' RACE reads; one entry per CDR3 protein. The table records some 300,000 distinct CDR3 sequences, about 20% of them present only once. In this sample, this clonotype turned up many times. Its specificity is unknown. Compared with germline, one end of the junction differs, possibly owing to a read error. The clonotype comes from a female donor with ankylosing spondylitis or in good health (not recorded which). Material for sequencing was blood, either unsorted or a sorted T cell fraction (not recorded which).

Here the CDR3 reads CSVEGDFRGTQYF. Written as DNA, the CDR3 is TGCAGCGTCGAAGGGGACTTCAGGGGGACGCAGTATTTT. This sequence joins TRBV29-1 and TRBJ2-3; weak D call: TRBD1 (7 bases). CDR3 length: 13 amino acids. Per germline, CDR1 SQVTM and CDR2 ANQGSEA.